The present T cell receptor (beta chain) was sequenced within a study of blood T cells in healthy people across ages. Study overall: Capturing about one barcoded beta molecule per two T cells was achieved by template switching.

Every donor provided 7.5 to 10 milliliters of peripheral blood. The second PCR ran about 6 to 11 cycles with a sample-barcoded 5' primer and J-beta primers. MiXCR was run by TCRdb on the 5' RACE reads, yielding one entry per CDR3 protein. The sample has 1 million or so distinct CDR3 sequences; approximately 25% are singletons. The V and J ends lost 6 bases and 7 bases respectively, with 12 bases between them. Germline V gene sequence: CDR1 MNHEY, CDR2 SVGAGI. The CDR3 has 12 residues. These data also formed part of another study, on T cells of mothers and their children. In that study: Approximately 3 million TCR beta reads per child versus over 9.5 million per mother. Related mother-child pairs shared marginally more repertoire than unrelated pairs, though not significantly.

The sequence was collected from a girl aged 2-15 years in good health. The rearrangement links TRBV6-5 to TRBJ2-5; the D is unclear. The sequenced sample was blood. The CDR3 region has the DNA TGTGCCAGCAGCCCCTCTGGCGGGACCCAGTACTTC. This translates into CASSPSGGTQYF.